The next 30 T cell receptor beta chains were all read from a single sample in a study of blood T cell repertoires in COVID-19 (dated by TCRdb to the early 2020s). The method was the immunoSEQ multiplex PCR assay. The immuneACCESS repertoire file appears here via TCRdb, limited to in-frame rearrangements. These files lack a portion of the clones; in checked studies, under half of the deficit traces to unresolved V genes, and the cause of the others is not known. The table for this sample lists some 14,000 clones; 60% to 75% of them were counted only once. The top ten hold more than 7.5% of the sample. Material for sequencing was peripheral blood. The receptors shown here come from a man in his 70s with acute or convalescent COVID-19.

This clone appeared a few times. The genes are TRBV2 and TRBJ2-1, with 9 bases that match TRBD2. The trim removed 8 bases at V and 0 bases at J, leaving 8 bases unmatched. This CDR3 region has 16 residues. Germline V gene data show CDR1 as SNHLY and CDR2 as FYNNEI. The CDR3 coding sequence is TGTGCCAGCGAGACTAGCGGCCTAAGCTCCTACAATGAGCAGTTCTTC. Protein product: CASETSGLSSYNEQFF.

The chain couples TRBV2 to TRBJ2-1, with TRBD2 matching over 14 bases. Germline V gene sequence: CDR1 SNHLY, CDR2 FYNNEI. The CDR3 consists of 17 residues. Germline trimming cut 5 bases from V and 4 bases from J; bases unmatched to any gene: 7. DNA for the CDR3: TGTGCCAGCAGTTATTCGGGACTAGCGGGAGTTTACAATGAGCAGTTCTTC. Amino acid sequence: CASSYSGLAGVYNEQFF. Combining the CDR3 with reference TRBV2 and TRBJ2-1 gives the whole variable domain EPEVTQTPSHQVTQMGQEVILRCVPISNHLYFYWYRQILGQKVEFLVSFYNNEISEKSEIFDDQFSVERPDGSNFTLKIRSTKLEDSAMYFCASSYSGLAGVYNEQFFGPGTRLTVL.

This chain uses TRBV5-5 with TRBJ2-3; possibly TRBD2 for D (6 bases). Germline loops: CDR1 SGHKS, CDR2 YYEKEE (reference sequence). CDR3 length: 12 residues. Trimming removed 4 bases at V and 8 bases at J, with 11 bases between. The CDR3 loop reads CASSGMGGTQYF. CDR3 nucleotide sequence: TGTGCCAGCAGCGGGATGGGGGGTACGCAGTATTTT.

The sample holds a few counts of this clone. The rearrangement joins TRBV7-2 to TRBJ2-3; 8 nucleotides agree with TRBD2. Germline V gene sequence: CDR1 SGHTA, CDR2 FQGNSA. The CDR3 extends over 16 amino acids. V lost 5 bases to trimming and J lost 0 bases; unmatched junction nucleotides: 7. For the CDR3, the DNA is TGTGCCAGCAGCGCCTTTAGCGGGACTAGCACAGATACGCAGTATTTT. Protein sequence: CASSAFSGTSTDTQYF. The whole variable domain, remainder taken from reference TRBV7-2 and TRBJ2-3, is GAGVSQSPSNKVTEKGKDVELRCDPISGHTALYWYRQSLGQGLEFLIYFQGNSAPDKSGLPSDRFSAERTGGSVSTLTIQRTQQEDSAVYLCASSAFSGTSTDTQYFGPGTRLTVL.

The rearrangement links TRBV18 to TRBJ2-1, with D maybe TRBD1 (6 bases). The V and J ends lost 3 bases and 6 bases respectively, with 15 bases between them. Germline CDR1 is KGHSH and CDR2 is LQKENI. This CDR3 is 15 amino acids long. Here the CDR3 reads CASSPGPGVLNEQFF. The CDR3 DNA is TGTGCCAGCTCACCCGGTCCAGGGGTGCTCAATGAGCAGTTCTTC.

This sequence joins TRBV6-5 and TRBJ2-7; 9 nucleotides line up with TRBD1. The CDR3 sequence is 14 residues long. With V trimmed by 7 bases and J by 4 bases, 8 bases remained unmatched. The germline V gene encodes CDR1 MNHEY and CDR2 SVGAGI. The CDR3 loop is CASKTGQGRYEQYF. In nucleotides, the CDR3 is TGTGCCAGCAAAACCGGACAGGGGAGGTACGAGCAGTACTTC.

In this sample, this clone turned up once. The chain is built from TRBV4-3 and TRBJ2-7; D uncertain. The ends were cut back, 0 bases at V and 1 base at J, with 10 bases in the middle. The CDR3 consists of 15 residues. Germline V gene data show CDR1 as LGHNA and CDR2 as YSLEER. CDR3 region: CASSQDISPSYEQYF. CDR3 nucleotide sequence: TGCGCCAGCAGCCAAGATATTAGCCCTTCCTACGAGCAGTACTTC.

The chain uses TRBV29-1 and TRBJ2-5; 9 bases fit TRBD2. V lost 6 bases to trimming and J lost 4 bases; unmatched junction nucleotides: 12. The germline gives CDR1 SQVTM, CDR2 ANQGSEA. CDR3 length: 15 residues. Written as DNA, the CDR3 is TGCAGCGTCCGGGGGGCGGGAGGGCCCGGAGAGACCCAGTACTTC. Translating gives CSVRGAGGPGETQYF.

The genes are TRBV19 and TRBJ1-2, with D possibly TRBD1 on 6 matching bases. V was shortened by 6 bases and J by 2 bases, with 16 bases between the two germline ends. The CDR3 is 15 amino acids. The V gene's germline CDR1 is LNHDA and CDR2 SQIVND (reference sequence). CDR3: CASRPRGLGNYGYTF. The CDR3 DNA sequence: TGTGCCAGTAGACCCAGGGGCTTGGGGAACTATGGCTACACCTTC.

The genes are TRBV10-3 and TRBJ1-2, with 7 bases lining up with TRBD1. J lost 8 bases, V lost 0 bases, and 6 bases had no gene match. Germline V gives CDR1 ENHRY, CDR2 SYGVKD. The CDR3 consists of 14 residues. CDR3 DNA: TGTGCCATCAGTGAGTCCGGACAGGCGACGGGCTACACCTTC. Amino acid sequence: CAISESGQATGYTF.

CDR3 DNA sequence: TGTGCCAGCAGTTATGACTTAGGGGGCGCTGTTGGCTACACCTTC. Its translation is CASSYDLGGAVGYTF. The chain combines TRBV28 with TRBJ1-2; 7 bases are shared with TRBD1. The CDR3 extends over 15 amino acids. CDR1 is MDHEN, CDR2 SYDVKM, per germline. Trimming cost V 4 bases and J 7 bases; bases outside gene matches: 12.

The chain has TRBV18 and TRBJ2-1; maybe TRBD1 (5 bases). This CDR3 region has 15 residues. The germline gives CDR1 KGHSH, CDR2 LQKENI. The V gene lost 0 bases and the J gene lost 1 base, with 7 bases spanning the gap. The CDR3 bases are TGTGCCAGCTCACCACCAGGGGCTTCCTACAATGAGCAGTTCTTC. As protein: CASSPPGASYNEQFF.

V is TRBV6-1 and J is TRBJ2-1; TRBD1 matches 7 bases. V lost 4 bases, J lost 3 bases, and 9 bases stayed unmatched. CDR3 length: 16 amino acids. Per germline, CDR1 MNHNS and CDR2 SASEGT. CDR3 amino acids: CASSVRTGVGYNEQFF. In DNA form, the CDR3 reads TGTGCCAGCAGTGTCCGAACAGGGGTTGGCTACAATGAGCAGTTCTTC.

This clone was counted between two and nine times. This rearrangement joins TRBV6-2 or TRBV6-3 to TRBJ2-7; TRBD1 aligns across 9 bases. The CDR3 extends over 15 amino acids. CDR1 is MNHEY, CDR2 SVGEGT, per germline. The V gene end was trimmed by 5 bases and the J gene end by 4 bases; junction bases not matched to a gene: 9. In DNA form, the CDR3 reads TGTGCCAGCAGTATCTCCGGGACAGGGCCTTACGAGCAGTACTTC. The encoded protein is CASSISGTGPYEQYF.

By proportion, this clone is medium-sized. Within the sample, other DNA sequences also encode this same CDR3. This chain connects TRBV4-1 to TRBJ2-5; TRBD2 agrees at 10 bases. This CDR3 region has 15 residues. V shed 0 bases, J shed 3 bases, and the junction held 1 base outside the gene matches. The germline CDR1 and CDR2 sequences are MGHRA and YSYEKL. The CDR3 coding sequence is TGCGCCAGCAGCCAAGATCTAGCGGGAGAAGAGACCCAGTACTTC. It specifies CASSQDLAGEETQYF.

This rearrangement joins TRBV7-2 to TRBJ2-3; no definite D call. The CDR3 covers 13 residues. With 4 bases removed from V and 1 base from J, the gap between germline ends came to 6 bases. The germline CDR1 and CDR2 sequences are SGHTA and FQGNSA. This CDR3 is CASSSTRTDTQYF. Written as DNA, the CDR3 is TGTGCCAGCAGCTCGACTCGCACAGATACGCAGTATTTT. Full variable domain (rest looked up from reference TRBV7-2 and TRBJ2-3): GAGVSQSPSNKVTEKGKDVELRCDPISGHTALYWYRQSLGQGLEFLIYFQGNSAPDKSGLPSDRFSAERTGGSVSTLTIQRTQQEDSAVYLCASSSTRTDTQYFGPGTRLTVL.

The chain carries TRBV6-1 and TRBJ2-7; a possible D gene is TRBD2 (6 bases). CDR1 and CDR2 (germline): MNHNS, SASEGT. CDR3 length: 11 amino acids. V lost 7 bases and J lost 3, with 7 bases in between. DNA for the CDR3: TGTGCCAGCATGGGGGGCTACGAGCAGTACTTC. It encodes CASMGGYEQYF.

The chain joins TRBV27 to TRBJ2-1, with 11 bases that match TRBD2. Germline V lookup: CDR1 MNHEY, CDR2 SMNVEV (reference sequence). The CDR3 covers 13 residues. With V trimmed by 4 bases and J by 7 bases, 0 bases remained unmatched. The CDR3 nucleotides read TGTGCCAGCAGTTGGACTAGCGGGAATGAGCAGTTCTTC. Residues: CASSWTSGNEQFF.

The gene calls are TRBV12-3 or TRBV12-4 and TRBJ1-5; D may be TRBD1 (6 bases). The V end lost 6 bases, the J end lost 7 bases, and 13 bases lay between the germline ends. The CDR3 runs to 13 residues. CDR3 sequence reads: CASRRGGRQPQHF. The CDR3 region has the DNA TGTGCCAGCAGGAGAGGGGGAAGGCAGCCCCAGCATTTT.

The CDR3 DNA sequence: TGTGCCAGCAGTTCCGACCGGGACAGTTCTTTTAATTCACCCCTCCACTTT. Translated, it gives CASSSDRDSSFNSPLHF. The chain uses TRBV28 and TRBJ1-6, with 7 bases that match TRBD1. V dropped 4 bases and J dropped 6; count of bases not matched to a gene: 12. The CDR3 contains 17 residues. Germline V gives CDR1 MDHEN, CDR2 SYDVKM.

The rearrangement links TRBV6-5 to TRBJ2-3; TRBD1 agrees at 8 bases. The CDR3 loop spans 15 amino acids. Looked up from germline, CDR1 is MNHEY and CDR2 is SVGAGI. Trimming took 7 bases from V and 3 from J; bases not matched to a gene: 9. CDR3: CASTRGLSFTDTQYF. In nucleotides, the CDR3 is TGTGCCAGCACCAGGGGGCTTTCTTTTACAGATACGCAGTATTTT.

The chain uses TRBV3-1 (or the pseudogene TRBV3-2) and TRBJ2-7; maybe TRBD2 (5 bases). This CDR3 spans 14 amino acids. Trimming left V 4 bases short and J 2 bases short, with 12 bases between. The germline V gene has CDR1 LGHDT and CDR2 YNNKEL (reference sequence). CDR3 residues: CASSPIGNPYEQYF. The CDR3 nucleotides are TGTGCCAGCAGCCCGATCGGGAATCCCTACGAGCAGTACTTC.

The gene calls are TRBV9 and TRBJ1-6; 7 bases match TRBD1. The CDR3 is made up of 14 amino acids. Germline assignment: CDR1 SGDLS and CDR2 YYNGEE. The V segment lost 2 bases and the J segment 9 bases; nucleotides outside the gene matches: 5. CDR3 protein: CASSVGTVSSPLHF. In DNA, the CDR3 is TGTGCCAGCAGCGTTGGGACAGTCAGTTCACCCCTCCACTTT.

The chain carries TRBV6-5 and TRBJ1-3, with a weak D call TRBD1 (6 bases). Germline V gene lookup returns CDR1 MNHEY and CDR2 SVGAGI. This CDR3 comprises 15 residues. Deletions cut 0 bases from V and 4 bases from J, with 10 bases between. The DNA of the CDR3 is TGTGCCAGCAGTTACTCTGGGACACGAGGAAACACCATATATTTT. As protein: CASSYSGTRGNTIYF.

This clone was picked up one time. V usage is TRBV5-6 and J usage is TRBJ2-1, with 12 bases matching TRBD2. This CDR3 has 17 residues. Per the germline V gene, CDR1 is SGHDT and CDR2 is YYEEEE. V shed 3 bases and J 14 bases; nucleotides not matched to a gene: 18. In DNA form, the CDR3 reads TGTGCCAGCAGCTGGAAGTTCGGGACTAGCGGGCCTATCGGGAAGTTCTTC. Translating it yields CASSWKFGTSGPIGKFF.

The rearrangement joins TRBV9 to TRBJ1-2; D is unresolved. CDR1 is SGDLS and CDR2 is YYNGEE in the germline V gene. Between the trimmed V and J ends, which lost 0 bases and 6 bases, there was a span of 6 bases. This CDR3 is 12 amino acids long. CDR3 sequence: CASSVGLDGYTF. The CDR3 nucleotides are TGTGCCAGCAGCGTAGGGTTAGATGGCTACACCTTC.

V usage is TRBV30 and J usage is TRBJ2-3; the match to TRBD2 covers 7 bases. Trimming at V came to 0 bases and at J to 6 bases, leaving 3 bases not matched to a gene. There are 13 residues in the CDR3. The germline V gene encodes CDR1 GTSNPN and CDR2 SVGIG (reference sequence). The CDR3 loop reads CAWSVGGRDTQYF. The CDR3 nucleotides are TGTGCCTGGAGTGTGGGGGGGAGGGATACGCAGTATTTT. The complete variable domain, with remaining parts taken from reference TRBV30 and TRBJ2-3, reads SQTIHQWPATLVQPVGSPLSLECTVEGTSNPNLYWYRQAAGRGLQLLFYSVGIGQISSEVPQNLSASRPQDRQFILSSKKLLLSDSGFYLCAWSVGGRDTQYFGPGTRLTVL.

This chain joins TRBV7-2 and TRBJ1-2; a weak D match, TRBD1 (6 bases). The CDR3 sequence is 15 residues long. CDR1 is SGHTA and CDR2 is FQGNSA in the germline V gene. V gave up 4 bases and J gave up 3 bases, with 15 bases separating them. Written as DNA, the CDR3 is TGTGCCAGCAGCTCCCGGGGGGCGGGCTACTATGGCTACACCTTC. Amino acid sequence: CASSSRGAGYYGYTF. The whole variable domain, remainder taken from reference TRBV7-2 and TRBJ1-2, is GAGVSQSPSNKVTEKGKDVELRCDPISGHTALYWYRQSLGQGLEFLIYFQGNSAPDKSGLPSDRFSAERTGGSVSTLTIQRTQQEDSAVYLCASSSRGAGYYGYTFGSGTRLTVV.

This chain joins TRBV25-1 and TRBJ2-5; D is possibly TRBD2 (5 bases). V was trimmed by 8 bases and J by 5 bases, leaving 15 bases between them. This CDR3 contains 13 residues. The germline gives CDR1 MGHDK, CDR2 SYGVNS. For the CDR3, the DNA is TGTGCCAGCCAAAGAGGGCCCCAGGAGACCCAGTACTTC. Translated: CASQRGPQETQYF. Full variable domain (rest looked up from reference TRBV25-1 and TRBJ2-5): EADIYQTPRYLVIGTGKKITLECSQTMGHDKMYWYQQDPGMELHLIHYSYGVNSTEKGDLSSESTVSRIRTEHFPLTLESARPSHTSQYLCASQRGPQETQYFGPGTRLLVL.

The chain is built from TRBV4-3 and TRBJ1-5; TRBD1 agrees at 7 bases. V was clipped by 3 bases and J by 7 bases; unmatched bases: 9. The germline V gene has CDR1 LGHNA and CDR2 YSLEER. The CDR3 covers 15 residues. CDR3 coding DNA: TGCGCCAGCAGCCAGCTCACAGGGGCCGGCCAGCCCCAGCATTTT. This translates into CASSQLTGAGQPQHF.